The entry below describes one T cell receptor (beta chain). Its specificity is not known. Primers: 60 Vbeta forward and 13 Jbeta reverse. Method: immunoSEQ multiplex PCR; TCRdb's copy keeps in-frame clones and lacks some. The sample has under 200,000 clones, more than 60% seen once. The data stem from a study of cytomegalovirus exposure and HLA in healthy donors. Overall study results and limits: V- and J-gene trimming in TCR beta was tied to a missense DCLRE1C variant by an analysis performed later.

The V and J ends lost 5 bases and 3 bases, in that order; junction bases with no gene match: 15. This CDR3 region has 18 residues. The germline V gene encodes CDR1 SGHAT and CDR2 FQNNGV. Among the donors, all were healthy bone marrow donors. The V call is TRBV11-2, the J call TRBJ2-2; 7 bases agree with TRBD2. The TCR was taken from a male donor in good health and CMV-seronegative. The sequencing sample was made of PBMCs. In nucleotides, the CDR3 is TGTGCCAGCAGCGATCCCTCCTCGACTGCGGGGGACACCGGGGAGCTGTTTTTT. This sequence encodes CASSDPSSTAGDTGELFF.